The next 6 T cell receptor beta chains were all read from a single sample in a study of blood T cell repertoires in COVID-19. The table came from immunoSEQ multiplex PCR; TCRdb's copy has only in-frame clones and leaves some out. The table has about 95,000 clones, 75% to 95% seen once; the top ten hold roughly 3.9%. Sequenced: peripheral blood. The receptors were sampled from a woman aged 50 to 60 in a cohort sampled during active COVID-19.

V usage is TRBV28 and J usage is TRBJ1-6; 10 nucleotides line up with TRBD1. With V trimmed by 5 bases and J by 7 bases, 5 bases remained unmatched. Germline assignment: CDR1 MDHEN and CDR2 SYDVKM. The CDR3 totals 15 residues. The CDR3 is CASSRPGQGNSPLHF. For the CDR3, the DNA is TGTGCCAGCAGTCGTCCGGGACAGGGGAATTCACCCCTCCACTTT.

This clone was picked up one time. In DNA, the CDR3 is TGCGCCAGCAGCTGGACTCCGAGAAGTAACACTGAAGCTTTCTTT. It encodes CASSWTPRSNTEAFF. This chain uses TRBV5-1 with TRBJ1-1; no clear D. The germline V and J ends were trimmed by 3 bases and 2 bases, with 14 bases remaining between them. In germline, CDR1 is SGHRS, CDR2 YFSETQ. This CDR3 is 15 amino acids long.

Points on this clone: The junction does not match germline at one end; this may be a read error. The chain has TRBV6-1 and TRBJ2-7; the match to TRBD1 covers 7 bases. Per germline, CDR1 MNHNS and CDR2 SASEGT. This CDR3 has 11 amino acids. CDR3 region: CASSDRTGPRF. The DNA for the CDR3 is TGTGCCAGCAGTGACCGGACAGGTCCTCGCTTC.

J is TRBJ2-3 and V is TRBV5-1; tentatively, D is TRBD2 (5 bases). This CDR3 is built from 15 residues. V lost 3 bases to trimming and J lost 4 bases, with 15 bases between them. Germline values: CDR1 SGHRS, CDR2 YFSETQ. CDR3 nucleotide sequence: TGCGCCAGCAGCTCGAGGACTCAAGCTCCAGATACGCAGTATTTT. Translated: CASSSRTQAPDTQYF.

The V gene is TRBV23-1, the J gene TRBJ1-4; D ambiguous. TRBV23-1 is sorted into the ORF group, with uncertain function. Trimming cost V 2 bases and J 7 bases, with 11 bases left between them. CDR3 length: 14 residues. The CDR3 is CASSQPGFREKLFF. The DNA of the CDR3 is TGCGCCAGCAGTCAACCCGGGTTTCGTGAAAAACTGTTTTTT.

The chain uses TRBV6-1 and TRBJ2-7; 8 positions match TRBD1. This CDR3 spans 14 amino acids. The V gene's germline CDR1 is MNHNS and CDR2 SASEGT. V shed 1 base, J shed 6 bases, and the junction held 5 bases outside the gene matches. CDR3 region: CASSEGQGRIEQYF. DNA of the CDR3: TGTGCCAGCAGTGAAGGACAGGGGAGGATCGAGCAGTACTTC.